Listed below are T cell receptor beta chains from one sample, sequenced in a study of shared clonotypes between healthy human individuals. Assay used: immunoSEQ multiplex PCR; TCRdb lists only in-frame clones, some missing. This sample carries 1.4 million or so clones, approximately 98.5% of them seen once, and the ten largest clones take 0.36%. Sequencing input: naive CD4+ T cells sorted from blood. These TCRs come from a man in his thirties or forties in good health. Both conserved end residues are part of each CDR3. Fields, in order: clone size, J gene, D gene, CDR3 length, V gene, CDR3 DNA, CDR3 protein. The D gene is left open where the match is weak. Clone size is shown for a subset of rows, as once, few, many or a class of expanded clone.

>once|TRBJ2-5|NA|14|TRBV5-1
TGCGCCAGCAGCTCGACAGGCGGAAAAGAGACCCAGTACTTC
CASSSTGGKETQYF
>NA|TRBJ2-1|NA|16|TRBV5-1
TGCGCCAGCAGCCACTTGACTAGTAGCTCCTACAATGAGCAGTTCTTC
CASSHLTSSSYNEQFF
>NA|TRBJ2-7|NA|14|TRBV18
TGTGCCAGCTCACCACAGCTAAGGGACTACGAGCAGTACTTC
CASSPQLRDYEQYF
>NA|TRBJ1-1|TRBD1|14|TRBV29-1
TGCAGCCTCACTTTGGACAGGTTGAACACTGAAGCTTTCTTT
CSLTLDRLNTEAFF
>NA|TRBJ2-1|NA|12|TRBV18
TGTGCCAGCTCACCGTCAGGGGATGAGCAGTTCTTC
CASSPSGDEQFF
>NA|TRBJ2-1|NA|14|TRBV7-8
TGTGCCAGCAGCCAGGGTGGGGACTTGAGTGAGCAGTTCTTC
CASSQGGDLSEQFF
>once|TRBJ2-3|NA|12|TRBV11-2
TGTGCCAGCAGCCAATCCACAGATACGCAGTATTTT
CASSQSTDTQYF
>NA|TRBJ2-3|NA|15|TRBV10-2
TGCGCCAGCGCCGAGGACTTACTCTCCACAGATACGCAGTATTTT
CASAEDLLSTDTQYF
>NA|TRBJ2-7|NA|12|TRBV2
TGTGTTTCCGAGGGGACTGGAGACGAGCAGTACTTC
CVSEGTGDEQYF
>NA|TRBJ2-2|TRBD2|18|TRBV5-6
TGTGCCAGCAGCTTCGGACTAGCGGGAACAGTAAGAACCGGGGAGCTGTTTTTT
CASSFGLAGTVRTGELFF
>NA|TRBJ1-4|TRBD1|14|TRBV7-9
TGTGCATCTGGACAGGGAACAACTAATGAAAAACTGTTTTTT
CASGQGTTNEKLFF
>NA|TRBJ2-7|TRBD2|19|TRBV4-1
TGCGCCAGCAGCCAAGATGAATTAGGAACTAGCGGGAGTCCGGACGAGCAGTACTTC
CASSQDELGTSGSPDEQYF
>NA|TRBJ2-6|TRBD1|19|TRBV5-1
TGCGCCAGCAGCTTGGTTGGGACAGGGGGTACATCTGGGGCCAACGTCCTGACTTTC
CASSLVGTGGTSGANVLTF
>NA|TRBJ2-7|TRBD2|15|TRBV29-1
TGCAGCGTACAGCTACTAGCGGGAAATTCCTACGAGCAGTACTTC
CSVQLLAGNSYEQYF
>once|TRBJ2-5|NA|16|TRBV6-1
TGTGCCAGCAGTGACCGTCGGGTCGGGCCTGGAGAGACCCAGTACTTC
CASSDRRVGPGETQYF
>NA|TRBJ2-2|NA|15|TRBV11-3
TGTGCCAGCAGCTTAAGGTCGGGGGTTGGCGGGGAGCTGTTTTTT
CASSLRSGVGGELFF
>NA|TRBJ2-7|TRBD2|16|TRBV5-4
TGTGCCAGCAGCTCTGCGACTAGCGGACCATTCTACGAGCAGTACTTC
CASSSATSGPFYEQYF
>NA|TRBJ2-3|NA|15|TRBV7-2
TGTGCCAGCAGCTTTGGCGGGCCCGGCACAGATACGCAGTATTTT
CASSFGGPGTDTQYF
>NA|TRBJ2-5|NA|11|TRBV20-1
TGCAGTGCAGAGAGGACAGAGACCCAGTACTTC
CSAERTETQYF
>NA|TRBJ2-1|TRBD2|15|TRBV6-1
TGTGCCAGCAGCGACGGACTAGCGGGATCGTTCGAGCAGTTCTTC
CASSDGLAGSFEQFF
>NA|TRBJ1-5|NA|15|TRBV7-2
TGTGCCAGCAGCCCACGAAGGAGTAGCAATCAGCCCCAGCATTTT
CASSPRRSSNQPQHF
>NA|TRBJ1-2|NA|16|TRBV5-1
TGCGCCAGCAGCTTGGCCCTCCCAAGTACAGGGAATGGCTACACCTTC
CASSLALPSTGNGYTF
>NA|TRBJ1-2|NA|16|TRBV19
TGTGCCAGTAGTAGCCGGACAGTGCCCACGAGCTATGGCTACACCTTC
CASSSRTVPTSYGYTF
>NA|TRBJ2-3|TRBD2|17|TRBV5-4
TGTGCCAGCAGCCGGAGGGTACCGGGAGGGGGGACAGATACGCAGTATTTT
CASSRRVPGGGTDTQYF
>NA|TRBJ2-7|NA|14|TRBV18
TGTGCCAGCTCACCACGGCGAACCACCTACGAGCAGTACTTC
CASSPRRTTYEQYF
>NA|TRBJ2-1|NA|14|TRBV19
TGTGCCAGTAGTATCGGCGGGTACAGCAATGAGCAGTTCTTC
CASSIGGYSNEQFF
>NA|TRBJ2-2|NA|15|TRBV28
TGTGCCAGCAGTTTTTTGGCGGGAAACACCGGGGAGCTGTTTTTT
CASSFLAGNTGELFF
>NA|TRBJ2-1|NA|16|TRBV7-9
TGTGCCAGCAGCCCACTTATAGCCGGGAGTGGTAGTGAGCAGTTCTTC
CASSPLIAGSGSEQFF
>NA|TRBJ2-7|TRBD2|15|TRBV6-6
TGTGCCAGCAGCTCCACTAGCGGAAGCTCCTACGAGCAGTACTTC
CASSSTSGSSYEQYF